This entry lists 27 T cell receptor beta chains sequenced from one sample in a study of response to subunit inactivated influenza vaccine. In TCRdb, the RT-PCR reads were re-called with MiXCR into one record per CDR3 protein. The sample consists of 250,000 to 350,000 distinct CDR3 sequences, roughly 20% of them appearing once. The source material was PBMCs from blood, sampled less than 22 months after vaccination. These receptors were taken from a man aged 45 to 70 who received an inactivated influenza vaccine.

This sequence joins TRBV7-2 and TRBJ2-3, with 13 bases lining up with TRBD2. CDR3 length: 17 amino acids. Unmatched junction bases numbered 11, after V lost 5 bases and J lost 6 bases. In germline, CDR1 is SGHTA, CDR2 FQGNSA. CDR3 DNA sequence: TGTGCCAGCAGCAAAACTAGCGGGAGGGCCGCTTTGGATACGCAGTATTTT. It codes for CASSKTSGRAALDTQYF.

This clonotype was observed a handful of times. This chain connects TRBV3-1 to TRBJ1-1, with no clear D. Germline CDR1 LGHDT, CDR2 YNNKEL (reference sequence). Between the trimmed V and J ends, which lost 4 bases and 2 bases, there was a span of 11 bases. CDR3 length: 14 residues. The CDR3 nucleotides are TGTGCCAGCAGCCCCGGGGAGGGCAACACTGAAGCTTTCTTT. This gives the protein CASSPGEGNTEAFF.

V and J are TRBV2 and TRBJ1-5; 7 bases are shared with TRBD1. The CDR3 consists of 14 residues. The germline gives CDR1 SNHLY, CDR2 FYNNEI. V dropped 5 bases and J dropped 7; count of bases not matched to a gene: 8. CDR3 coding DNA: TGTGCCAGCAGTCTACAGGGGCGACGGCAGCCCCAGCATTTT. It specifies CASSLQGRRQPQHF.

This clonotype was counted between two and nine times. The gene calls are TRBV4-3 and TRBJ1-5; D is uncertain. The germline V gene encodes CDR1 LGHNA and CDR2 YSLEER. Trimming removed 0 bases from V and 4 bases from J, with 13 bases in between. The CDR3 totals 16 residues. The chain's CDR3 is CASSQELRFGNQPQHF. CDR3 coding DNA: TGCGCCAGCAGCCAAGAATTGCGGTTTGGGAATCAGCCCCAGCATTTT.

In this sample, this clonotype turned up a few times. The chain carries TRBV7-2 and TRBJ1-6; D not certain. V shed 4 bases and J shed 8 bases, with 6 bases lying between them. The CDR3 is 12 residues long. Per the germline V gene, CDR1 is SGHTA and CDR2 is FQGNSA. This chain's CDR3 is CASSSPDSPLHF. CDR3 nucleotides: TGTGCCAGCAGCTCCCCAGATTCACCCCTCCACTTT. The entire variable domain, with the rest obtained from reference TRBV7-2 and TRBJ1-6, is as follows: GAGVSQSPSNKVTEKGKDVELRCDPISGHTALYWYRQSLGQGLEFLIYFQGNSAPDKSGLPSDRFSAERTGGSVSTLTIQRTQQEDSAVYLCASSSPDSPLHFGNGTRLTVT.

On this clonotype: Since a much larger clone is just one base distant, this may be a read error. This chain links TRBV28 with TRBJ1-5; weak D call: TRBD1 (6 bases). V was pared by 2 bases and J by 5 bases, with 16 bases between. Germline CDR1 MDHEN, CDR2 SYDVKM. This CDR3 contains 16 residues. The CDR3 DNA reads TGTGCCAGCAGTTTAGGTAGCGGACAGAGTCATCAGCCCCAGCATTTT. Translation: CASSLGSGQSHQPQHF.

This clonotype was observed many times. In DNA form, the CDR3 reads TGTGCCAGCAGCTATGGACAGGGGTATGGCTACACCTTC. Protein sequence: CASSYGQGYGYTF. The V gene is TRBV27, the J gene TRBJ1-2; 9 nucleotides agree with TRBD1. The CDR3 is 13 amino acids. Looked up from germline, CDR1 is MNHEY and CDR2 is SMNVEV (reference sequence). J lost 5 bases, V lost 6 bases, and 4 bases had no gene match.

This clonotype was recorded a few times. The V and J genes are TRBV7-9 and TRBJ2-3; D remains unclear. The CDR3 length is 14 residues. V was cut by 4 bases and J by 4 bases, with 12 bases left in between. Germline CDR1 and CDR2: SEHNR and FQNEAQ (reference sequence). CDR3 sequence (DNA): TGTGCCAGCAGCTCTGACCTCACCCCAGATACGCAGTATTTT. Protein sequence: CASSSDLTPDTQYF.

The chain carries TRBV2 and TRBJ2-2; TRBD2 matches at 10 bases. The CDR3 totals 15 residues. Germline CDR1 is SNHLY and CDR2 is FYNNEI. V lost 6 bases and J lost 6; bases outside the gene matches: 7. CDR3 amino acids: CASRPGTSVPGELFF. The CDR3 region has the DNA TGTGCCAGCAGACCGGGGACTAGCGTCCCCGGGGAGCTGTTTTTT.

Many counts were recorded for this clonotype. This chain uses TRBV7-9 with TRBJ1-1, with D unclear. Germline V CDR1 and CDR2: SEHNR, FQNEAQ (reference sequence). Trimming left V 1 base short and J 1 base short, with 7 bases between. The CDR3 spans 14 residues. As DNA, the CDR3 is TGTGCCAGCAGCTTAGATTTAAGGAACACTGAAGCTTTCTTT. Encoded protein: CASSLDLRNTEAFF. Full variable domain (outside the CDR3, taken from reference TRBV7-9 and TRBJ1-1): DTGVSQNPRHKITKRGQNVTFRCDPISEHNRLYWYRQTLGQGPEFLTYFQNEAQLEKSRLLSDRFSAERPKGSFSTLEIQRTEQGDSAMYLCASSLDLRNTEAFFGQGTRLTVV.

This clonotype was observed many times. This rearrangement joins TRBV15 to TRBJ1-6, with a weak D call TRBD1 (5 bases). The CDR3 covers 12 residues. Trimming removed 5 bases at V and 8 bases at J, with 7 bases between. Germline lookup yields CDR1 LNHNV and CDR2 YYDKDF (reference sequence). The DNA for the CDR3 is TGTGCCACCAGCTTAGGGGATTCACCCCTCCACTTT. It is translated as CATSLGDSPLHF.

The gene calls are TRBV12-3 or TRBV12-4 and TRBJ2-1; D perhaps matches TRBD2 (6 bases). V gave up 5 bases and J gave up 6 bases, with 8 bases separating them. The length of the CDR3 is 12 residues. Here the CDR3 reads CASSTSPNEQFF. The CDR3 nucleotides are TGTGCCAGCAGTACTAGCCCCAATGAGCAGTTCTTC.

This clonotype was observed a few times. This chain links TRBV20-1 with TRBJ2-3; D is uncertain. The V end was cut by 5 bases, the J end by 3 bases, with 12 bases between. Germline V lookup: CDR1 DFQATT, CDR2 SNEGSKA (reference sequence). The CDR3 sequence is 13 residues long. The CDR3 is CSAPDWRTDTQYF. CDR3 nucleotides: TGCAGTGCTCCAGACTGGCGAACAGATACGCAGTATTTT.

The chain employs TRBV6-2 or TRBV6-3 and TRBJ2-1; D may be TRBD2 (6 bases). The CDR3 has 13 amino acids. Germline values: CDR1 MNHEY, CDR2 SVGEGT. Trimming left V 2 bases short and J 4 bases short, with 6 bases between. The CDR3, as DNA: TGTGCCAGCAGTTACCGGGAGTACAATGAGCAGTTCTTC. Encoded protein: CASSYREYNEQFF.

This sequence joins TRBV20-1 and TRBJ2-5; D possibly corresponds to TRBD1 (6 bases). Per the germline V gene, CDR1 is DFQATT and CDR2 is SNEGSKA (reference sequence). V was cut by 1 base and J by 5 bases, with 11 bases left in between. CDR3 length: 13 amino acids. CDR3 nucleotide sequence: TGCAGTGCTAGAGTGACAGGCTTTGAGACCCAGTACTTC. Translation: CSARVTGFETQYF.

The chain joins TRBV28 to TRBJ1-1; D may be TRBD1 (6 bases). The germline V gene has CDR1 MDHEN and CDR2 SYDVKM. V was trimmed by 11 bases and J by 2 bases, leaving 21 bases between them. The length of the CDR3 is 15 residues. The CDR3 DNA sequence: TGTGCCGTCCAGGCATGGACAGCGGTTAACACTGAAGCTTTCTTT. Translation gives CAVQAWTAVNTEAFF.

The chain recombines TRBV28 with TRBJ1-1, with D uncertain. This CDR3 contains 14 residues. Trimming removed 5 bases from V and 4 bases from J, with 14 bases in between. Germline V gives CDR1 MDHEN, CDR2 SYDVKM. The DNA of the CDR3 is TGTGCCAGCAGTCAGAGAGAGGCCGGCACTGAAGCTTTCTTT. Its translation is CASSQREAGTEAFF. The full variable domain, in which reference TRBV28 and TRBJ1-1 provide the parts outside the CDR3, is DVKVTQSSRYLVKRTGEKVFLECVQDMDHENMFWYRQDPGLGLRLIYFSYDVKMKEKGDIPEGYSVSREKKERFSLILESASTNQTSMYLCASSQREAGTEAFFGQGTRLTVV.

There are a few counts of this clonotype. The chain employs TRBV5-1 and TRBJ2-2, with D possibly being TRBD1 (6 bases). The length of the CDR3 is 14 residues. The germline gives CDR1 SGHRS, CDR2 YFSETQ. V dropped 5 bases and J dropped 3 bases, with 11 bases sitting between them. Here the CDR3 reads CASSSDSYTGELFF. In nucleotides, the CDR3 is TGCGCCAGCAGTTCGGACAGCTACACCGGGGAGCTGTTTTTT.

J is TRBJ1-2 and V is TRBV4-1, with D tentatively TRBD1 (5 bases). The CDR3 has 16 amino acids. The germline V and J ends were trimmed by 0 bases and 4 bases, with 15 bases remaining between them. Per germline, CDR1 MGHRA and CDR2 YSYEKL. CDR3 DNA sequence: TGCGCCAGCAGCCAAGAGGGGCAGGGATTAGGCTATGGCTACACCTTC. It encodes CASSQEGQGLGYGYTF.

This sequence joins TRBV7-9 and TRBJ2-5; D gene uncertain. Germline CDR1 and CDR2: SEHNR and FQNEAQ (reference sequence). V was cut by 2 bases and J by 3 bases, with 4 bases left in between. The CDR3 runs 12 residues. The CDR3 region is CASSLLEETQYF. The CDR3 DNA is TGTGCCAGCAGCTTACTGGAAGAGACCCAGTACTTC.

CDR3 loop: CASSPALGALSSYEQYF. CDR3 DNA sequence: TGCGCCAGCAGCCCCGCACTGGGGGCCCTAAGCTCCTACGAGCAGTACTTC. V and J are TRBV5-1 and TRBJ2-7, with D possibly being TRBD1 (6 bases). This CDR3 contains 17 residues. Germline V lookup: CDR1 SGHRS, CDR2 YFSETQ. Trimming took 4 bases from V and 0 from J, leaving 20 bases between them.

V is TRBV15 and J is TRBJ1-2, with a tentative D call TRBD1 (5 bases). Trimming took 0 bases from V and 5 from J, leaving 10 bases between them. CDR1 is LNHNV, CDR2 YYDKDF, per germline (reference sequence). The CDR3 consists of 14 residues. The CDR3: CATSREGAVYGYTF. The CDR3 bases are TGTGCCACCAGCAGAGAAGGGGCGGTTTATGGCTACACCTTC.

The chain carries TRBV2 and TRBJ2-3, with a tentative D call TRBD1 (6 bases). The CDR3 has 15 amino acids. With 6 bases removed from V and 2 bases from J, the gap between germline ends came to 15 bases. The V gene's germline CDR1 is SNHLY and CDR2 FYNNEI. For the CDR3, the DNA is TGTGCCAGCAGACGCGACAGGAGCACCACAGATACGCAGTATTTT. As protein: CASRRDRSTTDTQYF.

This chain links TRBV7-9 with TRBJ2-7; TRBD1 agrees at 12 bases. Germline CDR1 and CDR2: SEHNR and FQNEAQ (reference sequence). Unmatched junction bases numbered 7, after V lost 3 bases and J lost 7 bases. The CDR3 is made up of 15 amino acids. CDR3 DNA sequence: TGTGCCAGCAGCTTTTGGGGGACAGGGGGCCAGGAGCAGTACTTC. Translated, it gives CASSFWGTGGQEQYF.

The genes are TRBV18 and TRBJ2-3; D not resolved. Germline CDR1 and CDR2: KGHSH and LQKENI. The V and J ends lost 1 base and 10 bases respectively, with 15 bases between them. This CDR3 is 14 amino acids long. The CDR3: CASSPRVELSAQYF. CDR3 coding DNA: TGTGCCAGCTCACCACGGGTTGAGCTATCCGCGCAGTATTTT.

The V and J genes are TRBV12-3 or TRBV12-4 and TRBJ1-4; D uncertain. V gave up 4 bases and J gave up 8 bases, with 14 bases separating them. This CDR3 contains 14 residues. DNA for the CDR3: TGTGCCAGCAGTTCCGGCAGGTCTCGGGAAAAACTGTTTTTT. It encodes CASSSGRSREKLFF.

This clonotype was recorded once. V is TRBV20-1 and J is TRBJ2-7; D might be TRBD2 (6 bases). The CDR3 extends over 16 amino acids. Germline V gives CDR1 DFQATT, CDR2 SNEGSKA (reference sequence). Trimming cost V 0 bases and J 5 bases, with 20 bases left between them. This CDR3 reads CSARDRGSRLGHEQYF. CDR3 DNA: TGCAGTGCTAGAGATCGGGGGTCCCGACTGGGCCACGAGCAGTACTTC.